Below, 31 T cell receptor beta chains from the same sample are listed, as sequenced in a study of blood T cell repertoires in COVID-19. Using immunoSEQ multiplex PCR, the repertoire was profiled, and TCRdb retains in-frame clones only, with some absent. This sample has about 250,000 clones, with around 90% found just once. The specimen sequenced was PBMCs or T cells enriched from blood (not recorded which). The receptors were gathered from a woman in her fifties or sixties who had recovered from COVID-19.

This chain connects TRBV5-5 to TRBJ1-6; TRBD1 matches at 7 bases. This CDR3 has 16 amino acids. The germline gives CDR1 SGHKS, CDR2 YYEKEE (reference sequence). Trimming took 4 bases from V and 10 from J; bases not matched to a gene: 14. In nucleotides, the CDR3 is TGTGCCAGCAGCGTCAGATTGACAGGGATGGAATCACCCCTCCACTTT. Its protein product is CASSVRLTGMESPLHF. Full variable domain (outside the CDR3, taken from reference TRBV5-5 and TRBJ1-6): DAGVTQSPTHLIKTRGQQVTLRCSPISGHKSVSWYQQVLGQGPQFIFQYYEKEERGRGNFPDRFSARQFPNYSSELNVNALLLGDSALYLCASSVRLTGMESPLHFGNGTRLTVT.

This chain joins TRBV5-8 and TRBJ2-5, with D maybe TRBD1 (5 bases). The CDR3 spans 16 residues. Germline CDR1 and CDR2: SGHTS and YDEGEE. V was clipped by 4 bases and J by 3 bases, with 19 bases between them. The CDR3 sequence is CASSAGQTALKETQYF. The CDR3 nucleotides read TGTGCCAGCAGCGCCGGCCAGACAGCCCTCAAAGAGACCCAGTACTTC.

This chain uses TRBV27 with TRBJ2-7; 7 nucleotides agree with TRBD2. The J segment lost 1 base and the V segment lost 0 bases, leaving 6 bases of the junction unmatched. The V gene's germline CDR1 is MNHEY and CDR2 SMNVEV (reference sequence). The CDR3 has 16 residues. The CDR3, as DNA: TGTGCCAGCAGTTTATCGGGAGCGGGGTATTCCTACGAGCAGTACTTC. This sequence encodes CASSLSGAGYSYEQYF.

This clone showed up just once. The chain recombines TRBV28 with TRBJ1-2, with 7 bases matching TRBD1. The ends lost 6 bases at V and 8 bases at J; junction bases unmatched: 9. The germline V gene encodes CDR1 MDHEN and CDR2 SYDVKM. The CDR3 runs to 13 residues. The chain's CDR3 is CASSSTGTGGYTF. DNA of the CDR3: TGTGCCAGCAGCTCGACAGGGACGGGGGGCTACACCTTC.

Written as DNA, the CDR3 is TGTGCCAGCAGCTTGCTAGTTGGCACCGGGGAGCTGTTTTTT. Translated, it gives CASSLLVGTGELFF. The chain is built from TRBV5-4 and TRBJ2-2; no definite D call. This CDR3 region has 14 residues. V lost 1 base to trimming and J lost 4 bases, with 8 bases between them. CDR1 is SGHNT and CDR2 is YYREEE in the germline V gene (reference sequence).

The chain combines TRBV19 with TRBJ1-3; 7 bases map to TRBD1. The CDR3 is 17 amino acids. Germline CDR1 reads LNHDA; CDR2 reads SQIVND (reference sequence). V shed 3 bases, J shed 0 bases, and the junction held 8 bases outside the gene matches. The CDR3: CASSIEGGAYSGNTIYF. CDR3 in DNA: TGTGCCAGTAGTATTGAAGGGGGCGCCTACTCTGGAAACACCATATATTTT.

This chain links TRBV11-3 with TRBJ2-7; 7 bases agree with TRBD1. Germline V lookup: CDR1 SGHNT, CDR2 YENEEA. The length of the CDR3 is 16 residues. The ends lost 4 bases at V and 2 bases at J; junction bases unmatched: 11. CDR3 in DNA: TGTGCCAGCAGCTCATCAACCTCCGGGACAGCCTACGAGCAGTACTTC. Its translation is CASSSSTSGTAYEQYF.

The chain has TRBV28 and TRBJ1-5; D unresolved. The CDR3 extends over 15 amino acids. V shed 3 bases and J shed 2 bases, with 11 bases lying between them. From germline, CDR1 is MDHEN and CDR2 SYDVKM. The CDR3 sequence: CASSFAGTGNQPQHF. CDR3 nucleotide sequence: TGTGCCAGCAGTTTTGCGGGTACGGGCAATCAGCCCCAGCATTTT.

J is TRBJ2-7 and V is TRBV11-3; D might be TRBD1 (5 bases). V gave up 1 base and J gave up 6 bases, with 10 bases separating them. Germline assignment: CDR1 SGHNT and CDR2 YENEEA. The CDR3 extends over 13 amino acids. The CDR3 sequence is CASSLVTGREQYF. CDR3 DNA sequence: TGTGCCAGCAGCTTAGTTACAGGTCGCGAGCAGTACTTC. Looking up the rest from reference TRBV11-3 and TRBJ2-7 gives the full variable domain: EAGVVQSPRYKIIEKKQPVAFWCNPISGHNTLYWYLQNLGQGPELLIRYENEEAVDDSQLPKDRFSAERLKGVDSTLKIQPAELGDSAVYLCASSLVTGREQYFGPGTRLTVT.

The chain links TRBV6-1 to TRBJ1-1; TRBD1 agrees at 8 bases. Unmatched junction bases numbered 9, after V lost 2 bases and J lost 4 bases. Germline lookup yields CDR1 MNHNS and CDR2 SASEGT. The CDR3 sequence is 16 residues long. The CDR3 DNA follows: TGTGCCAGCAGTGAACAGGGGGCGAGGGTCGTCACTGAAGCTTTCTTT. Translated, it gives CASSEQGARVVTEAFF.

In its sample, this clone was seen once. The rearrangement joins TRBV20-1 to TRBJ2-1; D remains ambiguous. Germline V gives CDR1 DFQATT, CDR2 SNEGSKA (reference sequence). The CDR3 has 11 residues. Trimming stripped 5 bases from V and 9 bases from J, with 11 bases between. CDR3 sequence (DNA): TGCAGTGCTGATGGAAGAGGTGAGCAGTTCTTC. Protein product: CSADGRGEQFF.

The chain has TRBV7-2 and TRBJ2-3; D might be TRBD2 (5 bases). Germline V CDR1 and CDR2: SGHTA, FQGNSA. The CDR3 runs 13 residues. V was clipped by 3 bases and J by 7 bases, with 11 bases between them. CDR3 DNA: TGTGCCAGCAGCTTGGGTCTGACTAATACGCAGTATTTT. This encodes CASSLGLTNTQYF.

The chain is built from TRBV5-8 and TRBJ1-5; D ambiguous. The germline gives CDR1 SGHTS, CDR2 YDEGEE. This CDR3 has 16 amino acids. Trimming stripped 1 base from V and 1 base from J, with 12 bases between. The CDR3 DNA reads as TGTGCCAGCAGCTTGTTCCGGGGTTCAAGCAATCAGCCCCAGCATTTT. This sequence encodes CASSLFRGSSNQPQHF.

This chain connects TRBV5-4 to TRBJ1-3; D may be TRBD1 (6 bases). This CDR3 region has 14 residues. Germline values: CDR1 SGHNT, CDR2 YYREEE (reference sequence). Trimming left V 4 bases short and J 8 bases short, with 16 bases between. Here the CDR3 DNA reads TGTGCCAGCAGCCTGGGGGGGAACAGGGACACCATATATTTT. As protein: CASSLGGNRDTIYF. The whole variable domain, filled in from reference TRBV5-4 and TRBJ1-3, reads ETGVTQSPTHLIKTRGQQVTLRCSSQSGHNTVSWYQQALGQGPQFIFQYYREEENGRGNFPPRFSGLQFPNYSSELNVNALELDDSALYLCASSLGGNRDTIYFGEGSWLTVV.

CDR3 sequence: CASSVRGLAGGNEQFF. In nucleotides, the CDR3 is TGTGCCAGCAGCGTTCGGGGACTAGCGGGAGGGAATGAGCAGTTCTTC. The chain has TRBV9 and TRBJ2-1; 16 nucleotides agree with TRBD2. The CDR3 runs 16 residues. CDR1 and CDR2 from the germline V gene are SGDLS and YYNGEE. Trimming cost V 2 bases and J 7 bases; bases outside gene matches: 3.

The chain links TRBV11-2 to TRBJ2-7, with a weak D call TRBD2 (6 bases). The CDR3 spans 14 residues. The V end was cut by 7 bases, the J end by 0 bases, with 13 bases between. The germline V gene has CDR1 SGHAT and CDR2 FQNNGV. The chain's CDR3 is CASKEEGISYEQYF. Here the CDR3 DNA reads TGTGCCAGCAAAGAGGAGGGGATCTCCTACGAGCAGTACTTC.

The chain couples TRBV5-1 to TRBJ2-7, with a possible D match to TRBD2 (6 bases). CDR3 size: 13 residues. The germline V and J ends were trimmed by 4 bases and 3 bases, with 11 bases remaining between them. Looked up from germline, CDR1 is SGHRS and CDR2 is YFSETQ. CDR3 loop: CASSTIGGYEQYF. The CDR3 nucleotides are TGCGCCAGCAGCACTATCGGGGGCTACGAGCAGTACTTC. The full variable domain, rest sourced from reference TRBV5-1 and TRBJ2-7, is KAGVTQTPRYLIKTRGQQVTLSCSPISGHRSVSWYQQTPGQGLQFLFEYFSETQRNKGNFPGRFSGRQFSNSRSEMNVSTLELGDSALYLCASSTIGGYEQYFGPGTRLTVT.

The CDR3 sequence is CASSTRDRGTNYGYTF. The CDR3 DNA reads as TGCGCCAGCAGCACCCGGGACAGGGGCACTAACTATGGCTACACCTTC. The rearrangement joins TRBV5-1 to TRBJ1-2, with 10 bases that match TRBD1. Germline CDR1 is SGHRS and CDR2 is YFSETQ. V gave up 4 bases and J gave up 0 bases; unmatched junction bases: 6. This CDR3 has 16 residues.

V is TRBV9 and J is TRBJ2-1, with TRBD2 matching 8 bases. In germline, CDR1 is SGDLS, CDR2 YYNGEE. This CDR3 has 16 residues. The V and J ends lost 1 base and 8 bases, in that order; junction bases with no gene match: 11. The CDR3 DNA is TGTGCCAGCAGCGTATATCTTGCGGGAGGCTTCGATGAGCAGTTCTTC. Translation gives CASSVYLAGGFDEQFF.

In DNA, the CDR3 is TGTGCCAGCAGTCGCCTGCAGAATCAGCCCCAGCATTTT. Protein product: CASSRLQNQPQHF. The rearrangement uses TRBV6-5 and TRBJ1-5, with unresolved D. Trimming took off 5 bases at V and 4 bases at J, with 9 bases between the two ends. Germline CDR1 reads MNHEY; CDR2 reads SVGAGI. This CDR3 comprises 13 residues.

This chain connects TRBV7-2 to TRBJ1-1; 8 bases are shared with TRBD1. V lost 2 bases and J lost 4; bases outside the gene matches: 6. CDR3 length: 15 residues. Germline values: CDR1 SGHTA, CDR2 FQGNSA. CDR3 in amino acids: CASSLTGQGVTEAFF. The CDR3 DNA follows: TGTGCCAGCAGCTTAACCGGACAGGGCGTCACTGAAGCTTTCTTT.

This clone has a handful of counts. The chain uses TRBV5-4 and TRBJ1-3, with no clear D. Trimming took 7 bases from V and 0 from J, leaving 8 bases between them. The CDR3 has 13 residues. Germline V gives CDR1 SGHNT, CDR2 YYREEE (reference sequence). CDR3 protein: CASHRNSGNTIYF. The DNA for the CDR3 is TGTGCCAGCCACAGAAACTCTGGAAACACCATATATTTT. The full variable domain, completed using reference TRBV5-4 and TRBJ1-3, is ETGVTQSPTHLIKTRGQQVTLRCSSQSGHNTVSWYQQALGQGPQFIFQYYREEENGRGNFPPRFSGLQFPNYSSELNVNALELDDSALYLCASHRNSGNTIYFGEGSWLTVV.

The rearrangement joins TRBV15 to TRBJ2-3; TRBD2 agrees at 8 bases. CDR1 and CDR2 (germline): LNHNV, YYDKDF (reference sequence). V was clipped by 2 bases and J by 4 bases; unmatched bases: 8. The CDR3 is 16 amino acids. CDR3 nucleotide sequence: TGTGCCACCAGCAGACCGCTCGGGACTAGGGCAGATACGCAGTATTTT. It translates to CATSRPLGTRADTQYF.

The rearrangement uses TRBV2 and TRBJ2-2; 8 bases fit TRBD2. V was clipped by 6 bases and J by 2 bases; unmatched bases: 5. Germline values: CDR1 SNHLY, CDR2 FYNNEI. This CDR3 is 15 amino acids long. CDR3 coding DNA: TGTGCCAGCAGGGCCGGGACTAGTAACACCGGGGAGCTGTTTTTT. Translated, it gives CASRAGTSNTGELFF.

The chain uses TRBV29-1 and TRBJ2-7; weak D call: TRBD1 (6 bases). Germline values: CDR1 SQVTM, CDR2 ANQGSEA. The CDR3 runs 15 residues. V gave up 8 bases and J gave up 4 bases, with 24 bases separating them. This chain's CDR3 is CSPSWFRGSSYEQYF. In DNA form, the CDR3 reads TGCAGCCCAAGTTGGTTCAGGGGTTCCTCGTACGAGCAGTACTTC.

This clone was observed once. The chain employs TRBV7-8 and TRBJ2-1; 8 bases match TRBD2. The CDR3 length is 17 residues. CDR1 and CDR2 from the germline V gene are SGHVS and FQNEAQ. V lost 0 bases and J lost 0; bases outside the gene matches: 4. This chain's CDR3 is CASSLALAGPSYNEQFF. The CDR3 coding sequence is TGTGCCAGCAGCTTAGCGTTAGCGGGACCCTCCTACAATGAGCAGTTCTTC.

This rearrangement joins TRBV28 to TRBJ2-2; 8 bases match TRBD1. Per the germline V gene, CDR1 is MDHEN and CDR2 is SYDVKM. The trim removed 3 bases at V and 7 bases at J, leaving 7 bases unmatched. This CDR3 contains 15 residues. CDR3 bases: TGTGCCAGCAGTTTCCGGGGGACAGGCTACGGGGAGCTGTTTTTT. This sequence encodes CASSFRGTGYGELFF. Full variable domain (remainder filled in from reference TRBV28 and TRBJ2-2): DVKVTQSSRYLVKRTGEKVFLECVQDMDHENMFWYRQDPGLGLRLIYFSYDVKMKEKGDIPEGYSVSREKKERFSLILESASTNQTSMYLCASSFRGTGYGELFFGEGSRLTVL.

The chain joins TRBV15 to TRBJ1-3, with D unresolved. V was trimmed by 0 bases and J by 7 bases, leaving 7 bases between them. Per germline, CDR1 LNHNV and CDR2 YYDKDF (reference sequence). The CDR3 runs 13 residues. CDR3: CATSRDRRNTIYF. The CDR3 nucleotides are TGTGCCACCAGCAGAGATCGGCGGAACACCATATATTTT.

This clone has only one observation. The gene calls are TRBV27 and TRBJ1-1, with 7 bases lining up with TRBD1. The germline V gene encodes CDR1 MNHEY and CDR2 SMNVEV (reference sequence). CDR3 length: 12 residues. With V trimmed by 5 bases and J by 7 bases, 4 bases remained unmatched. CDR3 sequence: CASSLRQGEAFF. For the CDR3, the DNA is TGTGCCAGCAGTCTAAGACAGGGTGAAGCTTTCTTT.

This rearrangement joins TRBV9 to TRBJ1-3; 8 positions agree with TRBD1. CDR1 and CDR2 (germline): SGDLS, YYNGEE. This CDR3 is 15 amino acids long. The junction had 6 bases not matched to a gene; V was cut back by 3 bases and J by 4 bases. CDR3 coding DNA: TGTGCCAGCAGCGGAGGGGACAGGAAAGGAAACACCATATATTTT. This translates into CASSGGDRKGNTIYF.

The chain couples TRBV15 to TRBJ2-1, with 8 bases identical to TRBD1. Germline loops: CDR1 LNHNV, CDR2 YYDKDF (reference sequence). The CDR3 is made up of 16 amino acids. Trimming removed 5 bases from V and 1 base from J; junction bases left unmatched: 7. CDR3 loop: CATSGPDRGSYNEQFF. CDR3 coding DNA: TGTGCCACCAGCGGACCAGACAGGGGTTCCTACAATGAGCAGTTCTTC.